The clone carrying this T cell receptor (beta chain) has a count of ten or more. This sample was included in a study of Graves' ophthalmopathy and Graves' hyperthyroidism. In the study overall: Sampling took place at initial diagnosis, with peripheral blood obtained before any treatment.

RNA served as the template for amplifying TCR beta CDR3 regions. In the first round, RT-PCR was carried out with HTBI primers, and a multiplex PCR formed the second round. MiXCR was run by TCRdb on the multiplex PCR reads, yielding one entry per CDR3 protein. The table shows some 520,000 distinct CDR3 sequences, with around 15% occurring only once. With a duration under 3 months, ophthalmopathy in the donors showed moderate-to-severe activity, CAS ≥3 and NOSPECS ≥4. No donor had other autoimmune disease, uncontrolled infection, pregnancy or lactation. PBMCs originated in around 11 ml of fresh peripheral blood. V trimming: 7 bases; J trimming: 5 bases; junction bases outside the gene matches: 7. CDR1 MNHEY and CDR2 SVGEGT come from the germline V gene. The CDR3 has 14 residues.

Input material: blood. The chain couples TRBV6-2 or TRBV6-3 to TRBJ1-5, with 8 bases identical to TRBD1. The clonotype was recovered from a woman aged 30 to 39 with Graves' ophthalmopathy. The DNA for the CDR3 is TGTGCCAGCACCGGTGGACAGGGATATCAGCCCCAGCATTTT. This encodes CASTGGQGYQPQHF.